This T cell receptor beta chain was sequenced in a study of T cells in women clearing cervical HPV infection. As for the study in general: Only a few women had HLA typing results available. General study points: CIN3+ cases had significantly higher TCR richness than controls; evenness did not differ.

Only in-frame clones appear in the TCRdb table, and some are missing; sequencing was by immunoSEQ multiplex PCR. Here the sample table reports roughly 30,000 clones. Prevalent HPV16 infections were excluded; only incident single HPV16 infections included. This CDR3 has 14 residues. Looked up from germline, CDR1 is MNHEY and CDR2 is SVGEGT. Details on this clone: Its antigen is currently unknown. The read halts 3 residues ahead of the CDR3 end, with the missing end drawn from the germline J gene.

The sequencing input was blood buffy coat. The chain recombines TRBV6-2 or TRBV6-3 with TRBJ1-2, with D possibly TRBD1 on 6 matching bases. The clonotype comes from a woman between 18 and 75 years old with a cervical HPV16 infection that either progressed to CIN3+ or cleared (not recorded which). The covered CDR3 bases are TGTGCCAGCAGCTACACAGGGAACCCCTACGAC. Protein product: CASSYTGNPYD. The whole CDR3 protein is CASSYTGNPYDYTF.